This T cell receptor (beta chain) comes out of a study of blood T cell repertoires in COVID-19. Notes on this clone: At one end the junction does not follow the germline gene, possibly because of a read error.

Authors' data handling: Reference gene primer amplification yielded estimated nucleated cell counts. Assay: immunoSEQ multiplex PCR; the TCRdb copy retains only in-frame clones and omits some. V and J calls plus clone size are reproduced from that table; the DNA served to infer D and trimming. Here the sample spans over 250,000 clones, approximately 90% being singletons. The CDR3 runs to 13 residues. From germline, CDR1 is ENHRY and CDR2 SYGVKD. The clonotype originates from a man aged 35 to 55 who had recovered from COVID-19. The rearrangement joins TRBV10-3 to TRBJ2-7; D may be TRBD1 (8 bases). What was sequenced was PBMCs or T cells enriched from blood (not recorded which). The CDR3 DNA reads TGTGCCATCAGTGAGACGGGAGCGGGACAGGAAGACTTC. It encodes CAISETGAGQEDF.